Following are 5 T cell receptor beta chains from one sample sequenced in a study of cytomegalovirus exposure and HLA in healthy donors. Sequenced by immunoSEQ multiplex PCR; TCRdb stores in-frame clones only, minus some. The top ten clones hold 0.37% of a sample with roughly 250,000 clones, roughly 90% of them seen once. The sequenced sample consisted of PBMCs. The receptor set was obtained from a woman aged 18-30 years in good health and CMV-seronegative.

The chain employs TRBV9 and TRBJ1-2; 10 bases match TRBD1. Germline CDR1 SGDLS, CDR2 YYNGEE. With 4 bases clipped from V and 5 bases from J, the junction kept 11 bases outside the gene matches. The CDR3 covers 16 residues. CDR3 in amino acids: CASSTEGTGVGYGYTF. The CDR3 DNA reads TGTGCCAGCAGCACAGAAGGGACAGGGGTCGGGTATGGCTACACCTTC.

This rearrangement joins TRBV10-1 to TRBJ1-2; the D is unclear. CDR3 length equals 13 residues. V lost 2 bases, J lost 5 bases, and 9 bases lay in between. Germline lookup yields CDR1 WNHNN and CDR2 SYGVQD (reference sequence). CDR3 amino acids: CASSESAPYGYTF. The CDR3 nucleotides are TGCGCCAGCAGTGAGAGCGCACCGTATGGCTACACCTTC.

The sample holds a few counts of this clone. The chain links TRBV28 to TRBJ1-6; TRBD1 is a possible D gene (5 bases). V lost 6 bases to trimming and J lost 10 bases, with 16 bases between them. This CDR3 contains 14 residues. CDR1 MDHEN and CDR2 SYDVKM come from the germline V gene. The CDR3 DNA is TGTGCCAGCAGGCGGGACTCCTGGACCTCACCCCTCCACTTT. Its translation is CASRRDSWTSPLHF. Looking up the rest from reference TRBV28 and TRBJ1-6 gives the full variable domain: DVKVTQSSRYLVKRTGEKVFLECVQDMDHENMFWYRQDPGLGLRLIYFSYDVKMKEKGDIPEGYSVSREKKERFSLILESASTNQTSMYLCASRRDSWTSPLHFGNGTRLTVT.

The V gene is TRBV28, the J gene TRBJ1-2, with a weak D call TRBD1 (5 bases). Trimming pared 4 bases from V and 3 bases from J, leaving 21 bases between. The CDR3 is 17 amino acids. Per germline, CDR1 MDHEN and CDR2 SYDVKM. This CDR3 is CASSSLQEGQGDYGYTF. CDR3 DNA: TGTGCCAGCAGTTCGCTCCAGGAGGGCCAAGGGGACTATGGCTACACCTTC.

J is TRBJ1-2 and V is TRBV30; D might be TRBD1 (6 bases). V was pared by 8 bases and J by 4 bases, with 26 bases between. Looked up from germline, CDR1 is GTSNPN and CDR2 is SVGIG (reference sequence). The CDR3 runs to 16 residues. CDR3 DNA: TGTGCCGGATCAACTATCCTAAGGACAGCCTCCTATGGCTACACCTTC. It is translated as CAGSTILRTASYGYTF.